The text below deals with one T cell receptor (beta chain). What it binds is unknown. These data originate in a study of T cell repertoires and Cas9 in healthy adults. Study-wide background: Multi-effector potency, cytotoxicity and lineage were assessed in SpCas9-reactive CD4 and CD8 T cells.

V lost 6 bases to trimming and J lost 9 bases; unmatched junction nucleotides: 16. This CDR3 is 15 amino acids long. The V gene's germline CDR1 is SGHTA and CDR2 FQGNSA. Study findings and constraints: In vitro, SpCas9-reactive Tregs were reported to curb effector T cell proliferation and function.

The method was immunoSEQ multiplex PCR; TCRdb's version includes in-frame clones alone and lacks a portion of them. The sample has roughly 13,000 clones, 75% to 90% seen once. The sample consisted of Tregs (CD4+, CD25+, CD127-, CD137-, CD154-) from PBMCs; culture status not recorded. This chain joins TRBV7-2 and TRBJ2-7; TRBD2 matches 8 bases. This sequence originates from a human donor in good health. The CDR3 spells CASRGSSGVPRGQYF. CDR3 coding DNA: TGTGCCAGCAGAGGCAGTAGCGGGGTTCCGAGGGGGCAGTACTTC.